The sample holds many counts of the clone carrying this T cell receptor (beta chain). Its target is unknown. Deletions cut 0 bases from V and 5 bases from J, with 6 bases between. Germline-derived CDR1 and CDR2 are SGHKS and YYEKEE (reference sequence). The CDR3 sequence is 13 residues long. TCRdb itself ran the 5' RACE reads through MiXCR, one entry per CDR3 protein. The sample has some 130,000 distinct CDR3 sequences, about 7% seen once. This sample is drawn from a study of T cells after yellow fever vaccination. Study overall: The fractions with low cell numbers were processed using SMART-Seq v4 Ultra Low Input.

Study-level findings and limits: Clonotypes shared by both compartments, CD4 and CD8, made up a small share. A large majority of primary-vaccination clones showed up again after the booster (96% CD4, 75% to 90% CD8).

V is TRBV5-5 and J is TRBJ2-1; no firm D call. The sequence was collected from a man between 25 and 39 years old who received the YFV17D yellow fever vaccine. Specimen: CD4+ T cells sorted from PBMCs, collected 10 days after the yellow fever booster vaccination. In nucleotides, the CDR3 is TGTGCCAGCAGCTTGGACAGACACAATGAGCAGTTCTTC. Residues: CASSLDRHNEQFF.